This T cell receptor (beta chain) comes out of a study of cytomegalovirus exposure and HLA in healthy donors. Notes on the study in general: The classifier reportedly diagnosed cytomegalovirus status with high sensitivity and specificity.

CDR1 is GTSNPN and CDR2 is SVGIG in the germline V gene (reference sequence). This CDR3 region has 14 residues. Trimming stripped 2 bases from V and 3 bases from J, with 13 bases between. The PCR employed 60 Vbeta primers together with 13 Jbeta primers. In the original workflow: Around 10 million of the 60 million to 90 million unique TCR beta chains counted in a later analysis were shared. The assay was immunoSEQ multiplex PCR, and TCRdb's table has in-frame clones only and misses some. From that table come the V and J calls and clone size; the DNA was used to work out D and trimming. The sample holds some 97,000 clones, 84% seen once. On this clone itself: As yet, its antigen is unknown.

This chain links TRBV30 with TRBJ1-2; no firm D call. Specimen: PBMCs. The receptor was derived from a woman aged 18-35 years in good health and CMV-seronegative. The CDR3 DNA reads as TGTGCCTGGAGTTTGGCCAGGAACTACTATGGCTACACCTTC. Protein: CAWSLARNYYGYTF.